This T cell receptor (beta chain) was sequenced in a study of technical replicates of blood from a few donors. After removal of 3 bases from V and 0 bases from J, the junction contained 4 bases not matched to a gene. CDR1 KGHSH and CDR2 LQKENI come from the germline V gene. The CDR3 extends over 16 amino acids. The method was immunoSEQ multiplex PCR; TCRdb's version includes in-frame clones alone and lacks a portion of them. The sample lists 25,000 to 40,000 clones, roughly nine tenths occurring once. This TCR derives from a human donor in good health. Some clones in this sample may be carry-over from other donors' samples. What was sequenced was PBMCs. The rearrangement joins TRBV18 to TRBJ1-3; TRBD1 matches 8 bases. The DNA of the CDR3 is TGTGCCAGCTCACCTGACAGGGGTGGCTCTGGAAACACCATATATTTT. This translates into CASSPDRGGSGNTIYF.